This T cell receptor beta chain comes out of a study of shared clonotypes between healthy human individuals. Samples left unsorted employed some 100 million PBMCs for genomic DNA. Trimming removed 8 bases from V and 4 bases from J; junction bases left unmatched: 10. Germline V lookup: CDR1 SQVTM, CDR2 ANQGSEA. This CDR3 has 14 residues. General observations from the study: Clonotype sharing among the donors was expected to vary with sequencing depth.

Worth noting for this clone: The antigen is undetermined.

Sequencing was performed on unsorted PBMC DNA using ten immunoSEQ deep assay plates. Original analysis: ImmunoSEQ yielded junction-only sequences lacking quality scores, so filtering differed. Repertoires were generated with immunoSEQ multiplex PCR, while TCRdb's copy carries only in-frame clones and drops some. For V, J and clone size, that table is used; D and trimming come from the DNA. There are fewer than 650,000 clones in the sample; less than 80% occur only once, and roughly 13% lies in the top ten. The sample was PBMCs. V gene TRBV29-1 combines with J gene TRBJ1-1, with 10 positions matching TRBD1. This receptor was taken from a woman in her thirties or forties in good health. Some clones in this sample may be carry-over from other donors' samples. CDR3 protein: CSCWDRGSATEAFF. CDR3 DNA: TGCAGCTGCTGGGACAGGGGTAGTGCCACTGAAGCTTTCTTT.